Listed below are T cell receptor beta chains from one sample, sequenced in a study of cytomegalovirus exposure and HLA in healthy donors. TCRdb keeps only in-frame clones here, not all; method: immunoSEQ multiplex PCR. The sample comprises about 200,000 clones, 79% of which are singletons, and approximately 1.4% rests with the top ten. The sample was PBMCs. Receptors were obtained from a girl aged 5-17 years in good health and CMV-seropositive. Each CDR3 is given with its conserved first and last residue. A D gene is named only where the DNA matches it firmly. Part of the rows lack a size; the others show once, few, many or a class for expanded clones.

abundance	v_gene	j_gene	d_gene	CDR3aa	CDR3nt
NA	TRBV4-3	TRBJ1-1	TRBD1	CASSPDRANTEAFF	TGCGCCAGCAGCCCGGACAGGGCGAACACTGAAGCTTTCTTT
NA	TRBV6-1	TRBJ2-5	NA	CASSEPVTETQYF	TGTGCCAGCAGTGAACCGGTTACCGAGACCCAGTACTTC
NA	TRBV7-6	TRBJ2-7	TRBD1	CASSFENRGGGSYEQYF	TGTGCCAGCAGCTTCGAGAACAGGGGTGGTGGCTCCTACGAGCAGTACTTC
NA	TRBV10-2	TRBJ1-1	NA	CASSESDNRGAEAFF	TGCGCCAGCAGTGAGTCGGACAACCGAGGCGCTGAAGCTTTCTTT
few	TRBV29-1	TRBJ2-5	TRBD2	CSATSGGEQETQYF	TGCAGCGCAACTAGCGGGGGGGAACAAGAGACCCAGTACTTC
once	TRBV11-2	TRBJ2-7	TRBD1	CASSLGGTGRLRYYEQYF	TGTGCCAGCAGCTTAGGGGGGACAGGGAGATTAAGATACTACGAGCAGTACTTC
NA	TRBV19	TRBJ2-7	NA	CASSPGAAGSSYEQYF	TGTGCCAGTAGTCCGGGAGCGGCAGGAAGCTCCTACGAGCAGTACTTC
NA	TRBV6-6	TRBJ2-3	NA	CASSAQSDTQYF	TGTGCCAGCAGTGCTCAGTCGGATACGCAGTATTTT
NA	TRBV19	TRBJ2-3	NA	CASSTRLEGDTQYF	TGTGCCAGTAGTACCAGACTAGAGGGAGATACGCAGTATTTT
NA	TRBV4-1	TRBJ2-2	NA	CASSQAWVGTGELFF	TGCGCCAGCAGCCAAGCTTGGGTCGGGACCGGGGAGCTGTTTTTT
NA	TRBV10-3	TRBJ1-1	NA	CAIIGQMNTEAFF	TGTGCCATCATAGGACAGATGAACACTGAAGCTTTCTTT
NA	TRBV7-2	TRBJ2-7	TRBD1	CASSARDSSYEQYF	TGTGCCAGCAGCGCCCGGGACAGCTCCTACGAGCAGTACTTC
NA	TRBV6-5	TRBJ1-2	TRBD1	CASSPQGGANYGYTF	TGTGCCAGCAGTCCACAGGGGGGGGCGAACTATGGCTACACCTTC
NA	TRBV6-5	TRBJ2-3	NA	CASSYLTKSPDTQYF	TGTGCCAGCAGTTACCTTACGAAGAGTCCAGATACGCAGTATTTT
NA	TRBV27	TRBJ2-7	NA	CASAALSSYEQYF	TGTGCCAGCGCGGCCCTGAGCTCCTACGAGCAGTACTTC
NA	TRBV5-4	TRBJ1-4	NA	CASSLVADGWREKLFF	TGTGCCAGCAGCTTGGTGGCGGATGGCTGGAGGGAAAAACTGTTTTTT
NA	TRBV7-9	TRBJ2-5	NA	CASSFPLDPHQETQYF	TGTGCCAGCAGCTTCCCCCTAGACCCTCACCAAGAGACCCAGTACTTC
few	TRBV4-1	TRBJ1-4	NA	CASSPQGDTRKLFF	TGCGCCAGCAGCCCACAGGGTGATACAAGAAAACTGTTTTTT
NA	TRBV2	TRBJ1-5	NA	CASSGGENQPQHF	TGTGCCAGCAGTGGGGGGGAAAATCAGCCCCAGCATTTT
once	TRBV11-3	TRBJ2-7	NA	CASSLVFKGSSYEQYF	TGTGCCAGCAGCTTAGTTTTCAAGGGGTCCTCCTACGAGCAGTACTTC
NA	TRBV6-4	TRBJ1-2	NA	CASSAEATAIDGYTF	TGTGCCAGCAGTGCCGAGGCGACGGCTATTGACGGCTACACCTTC
NA	TRBV6-1	TRBJ2-1	TRBD2	CASSTSSGGAGEQFF	TGTGCCAGCAGCACATCTAGCGGGGGGGCAGGTGAGCAGTTCTTC
NA	TRBV5-1	TRBJ2-3	NA	CASSPGETDTQYF	TGCGCCAGCAGCCCAGGGGAAACAGATACGCAGTATTTT
NA	TRBV5-4	TRBJ2-3	TRBD1	CASSVQGATDTQYF	TGTGCCAGCAGCGTACAGGGGGCCACAGATACGCAGTATTTT
NA	TRBV19	TRBJ1-6	NA	CASSIGSSYNSPLHF	TGTGCCAGTAGTATAGGGAGCTCCTATAATTCACCCCTCCACTTT
NA	TRBV4-3	TRBJ1-1	NA	CASSPPGRVSEAFF	TGCGCCAGCAGCCCCCCGGGTCGTGTCTCTGAAGCTTTCTTT
NA	TRBV10-1	TRBJ2-7	NA	CASSRDTSYEQYF	TGCGCCAGCTCCCGGGACACGAGTTACGAGCAGTACTTC
NA	TRBV7-8	TRBJ2-7	TRBD2	CASSELAGGPPKQYF	TGTGCCAGCAGCGAACTAGCGGGGGGGCCTCCAAAGCAGTACTTC
few	TRBV19	TRBJ2-5	NA	CASSQRGKIETQYF	TGTGCCAGCAGTCAAAGAGGAAAGATAGAGACCCAGTACTTC